This TCR beta chain was retrieved from a study of blood T cells in healthy people across ages. Study-level results: Using unsorted PBMCs precluded a conclusive naive versus antigen-experienced comparison.

A note on this clonotype: Its antigen is still unknown.

PCR was performed a second time for about 7 to 12 cycles using a sample-barcoded 5' primer and a J-beta primer mix. Every molecule of cDNA carried a tag from a template-switch adaptor with 12 random nucleotides. Every sample gave at least 3 million paired-end reads containing CDR3. Via MiXCR, TCRdb re-called the 5' RACE reads, giving one row per CDR3 protein. Of about 780,000 distinct CDR3 sequences listed, 35% to 60% are singletons. The V and J ends lost 7 bases and 7 bases, in that order; junction bases with no gene match: 14. From germline, CDR1 is SQVTM and CDR2 ANQGSEA. The CDR3 runs 15 residues.

The sequence was collected from a man aged 80 or over in good health. Sequences were obtained from blood. V usage is TRBV29-1 and J usage is TRBJ1-4; 8 bases match TRBD1. As DNA, the CDR3 is TGCAGCGCTTTCCAGGGGGCAATGGGATTTGAAAAACTGTTTTTT. This gives the protein CSAFQGAMGFEKLFF.